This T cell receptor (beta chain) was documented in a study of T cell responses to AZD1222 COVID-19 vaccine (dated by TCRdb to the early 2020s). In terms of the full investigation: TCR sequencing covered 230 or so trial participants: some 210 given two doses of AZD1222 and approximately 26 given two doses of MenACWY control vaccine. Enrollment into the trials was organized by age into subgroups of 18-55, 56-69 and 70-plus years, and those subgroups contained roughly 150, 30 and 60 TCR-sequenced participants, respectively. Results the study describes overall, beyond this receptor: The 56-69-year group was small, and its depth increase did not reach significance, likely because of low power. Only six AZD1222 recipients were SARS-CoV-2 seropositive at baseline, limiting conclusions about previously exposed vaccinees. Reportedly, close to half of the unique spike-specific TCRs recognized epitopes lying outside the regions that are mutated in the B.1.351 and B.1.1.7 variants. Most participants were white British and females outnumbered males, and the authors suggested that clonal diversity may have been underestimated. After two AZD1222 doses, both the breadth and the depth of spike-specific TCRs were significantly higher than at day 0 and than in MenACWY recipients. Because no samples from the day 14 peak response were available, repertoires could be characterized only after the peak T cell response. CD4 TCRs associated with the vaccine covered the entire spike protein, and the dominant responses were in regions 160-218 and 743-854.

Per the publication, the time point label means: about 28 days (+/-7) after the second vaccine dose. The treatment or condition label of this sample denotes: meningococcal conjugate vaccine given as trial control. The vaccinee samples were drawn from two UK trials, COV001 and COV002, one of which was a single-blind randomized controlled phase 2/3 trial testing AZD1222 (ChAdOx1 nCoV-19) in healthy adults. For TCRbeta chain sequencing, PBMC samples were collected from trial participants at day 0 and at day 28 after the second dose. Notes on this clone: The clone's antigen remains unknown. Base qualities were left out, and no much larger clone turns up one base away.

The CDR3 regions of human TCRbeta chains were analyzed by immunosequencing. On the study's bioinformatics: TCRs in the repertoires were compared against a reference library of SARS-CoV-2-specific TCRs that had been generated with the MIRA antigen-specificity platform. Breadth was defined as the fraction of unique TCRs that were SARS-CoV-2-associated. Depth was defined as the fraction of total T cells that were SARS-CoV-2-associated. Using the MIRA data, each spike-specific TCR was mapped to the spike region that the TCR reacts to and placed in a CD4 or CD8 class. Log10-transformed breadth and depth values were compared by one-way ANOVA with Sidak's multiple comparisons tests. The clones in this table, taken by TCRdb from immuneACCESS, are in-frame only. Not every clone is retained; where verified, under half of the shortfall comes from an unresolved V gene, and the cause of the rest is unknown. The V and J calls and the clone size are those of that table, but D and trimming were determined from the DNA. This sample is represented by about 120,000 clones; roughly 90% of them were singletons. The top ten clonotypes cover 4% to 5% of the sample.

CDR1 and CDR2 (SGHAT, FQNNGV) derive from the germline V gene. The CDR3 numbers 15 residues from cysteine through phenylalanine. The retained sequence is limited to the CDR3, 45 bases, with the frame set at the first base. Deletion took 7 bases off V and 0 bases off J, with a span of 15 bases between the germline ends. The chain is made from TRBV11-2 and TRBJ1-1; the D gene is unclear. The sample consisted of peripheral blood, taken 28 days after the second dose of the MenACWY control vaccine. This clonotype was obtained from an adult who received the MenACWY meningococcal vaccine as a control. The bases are TGTGCCAGCAAAGTCGTCGCAGACCTGAACACTGAAGCTTTCTTT. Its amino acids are CASKVVADLNTEAFF.